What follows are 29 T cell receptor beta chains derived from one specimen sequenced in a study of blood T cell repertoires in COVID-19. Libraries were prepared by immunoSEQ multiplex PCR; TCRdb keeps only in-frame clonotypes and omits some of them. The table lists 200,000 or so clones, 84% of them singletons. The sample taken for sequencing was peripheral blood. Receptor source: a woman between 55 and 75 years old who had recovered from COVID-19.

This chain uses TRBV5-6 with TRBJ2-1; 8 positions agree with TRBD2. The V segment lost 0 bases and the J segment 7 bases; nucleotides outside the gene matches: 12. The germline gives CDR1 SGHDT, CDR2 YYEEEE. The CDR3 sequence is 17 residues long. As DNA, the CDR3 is TGTGCCAGCAGCTTGGAAGCACTAGCGGTCTTTGGAAATGAGCAGTTCTTC. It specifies CASSLEALAVFGNEQFF. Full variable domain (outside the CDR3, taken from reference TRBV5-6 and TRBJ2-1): DAGVTQSPTHLIKTRGQQVTLRCSPKSGHDTVSWYQQALGQGPQFIFQYYEEEERQRGNFPDRFSGHQFPNYSSELNVNALLLGDSALYLCASSLEALAVFGNEQFFGPGTRLTVL.

The CDR3 DNA is TGTGCCAGCAGTTTGGGGCGGTTACCGACCGGGGAGCTGTTTTTT. Protein product: CASSLGRLPTGELFF. The V gene is TRBV27, the J gene TRBJ2-2, with D maybe TRBD1 (5 bases). This CDR3 contains 15 residues. Germline V gene sequence: CDR1 MNHEY, CDR2 SMNVEV (reference sequence). V was shortened by 3 bases and J by 5 bases, with 13 bases between the two germline ends.

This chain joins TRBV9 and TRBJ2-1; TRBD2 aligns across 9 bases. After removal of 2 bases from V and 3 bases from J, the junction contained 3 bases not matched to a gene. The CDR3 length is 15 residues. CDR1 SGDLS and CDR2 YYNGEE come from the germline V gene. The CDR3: CASSVSGGDYNEQFF. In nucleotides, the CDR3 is TGTGCCAGCAGCGTTAGCGGGGGAGACTACAATGAGCAGTTCTTC. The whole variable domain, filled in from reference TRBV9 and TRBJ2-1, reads DSGVTQTPKHLITATGQRVTLRCSPRSGDLSVYWYQQSLDQGLQFLIQYYNGEERAKGNILERFSAQQFPDLHSELNLSSLELGDSALYFCASSVSGGDYNEQFFGPGTRLTVL.

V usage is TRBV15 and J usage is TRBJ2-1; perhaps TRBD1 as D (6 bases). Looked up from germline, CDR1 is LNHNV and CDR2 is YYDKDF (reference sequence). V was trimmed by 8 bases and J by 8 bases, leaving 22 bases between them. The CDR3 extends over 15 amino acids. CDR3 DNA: TGTGCCACCGGGTTAACAGGGTCCCCTTTGGATGAGCAGTTCTTC. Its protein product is CATGLTGSPLDEQFF.

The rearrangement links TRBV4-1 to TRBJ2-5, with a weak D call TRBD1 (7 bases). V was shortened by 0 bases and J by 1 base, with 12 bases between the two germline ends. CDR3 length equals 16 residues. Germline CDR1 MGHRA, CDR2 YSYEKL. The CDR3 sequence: CASSQDKEGAQETQYF. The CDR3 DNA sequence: TGCGCCAGCAGCCAAGATAAGGAGGGGGCCCAAGAGACCCAGTACTTC.

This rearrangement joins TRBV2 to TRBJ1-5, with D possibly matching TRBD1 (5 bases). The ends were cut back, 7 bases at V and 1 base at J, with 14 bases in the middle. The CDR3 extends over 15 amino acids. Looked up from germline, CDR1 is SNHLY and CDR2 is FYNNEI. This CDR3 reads CASTGGGRSNQPQHF. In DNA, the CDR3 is TGTGCCAGCACCGGGGGGGGAAGGAGCAATCAGCCCCAGCATTTT.

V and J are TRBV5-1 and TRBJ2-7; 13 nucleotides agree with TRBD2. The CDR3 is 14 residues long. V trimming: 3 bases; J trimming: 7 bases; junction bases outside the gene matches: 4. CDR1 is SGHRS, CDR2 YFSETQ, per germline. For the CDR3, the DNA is TGCGCCAGCAGCTCGACTAGCGGGGGGCGGGAGCAGTACTTC. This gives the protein CASSSTSGGREQYF. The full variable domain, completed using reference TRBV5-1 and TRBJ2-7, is KAGVTQTPRYLIKTRGQQVTLSCSPISGHRSVSWYQQTPGQGLQFLFEYFSETQRNKGNFPGRFSGRQFSNSRSEMNVSTLELGDSALYLCASSSTSGGREQYFGPGTRLTVT.

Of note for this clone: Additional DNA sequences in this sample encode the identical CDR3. As DNA, the CDR3 is TGTGCCAGCTCACCGGGGCGGCAAGAGACCCAGTACTTC. Residues: CASSPGRQETQYF. The chain is built from TRBV18 and TRBJ2-5; possibly TRBD1 for D (5 bases). CDR1 and CDR2 (germline): KGHSH, LQKENI. V dropped 3 bases and J dropped 2 bases, with 7 bases sitting between them. This CDR3 is 13 amino acids long.

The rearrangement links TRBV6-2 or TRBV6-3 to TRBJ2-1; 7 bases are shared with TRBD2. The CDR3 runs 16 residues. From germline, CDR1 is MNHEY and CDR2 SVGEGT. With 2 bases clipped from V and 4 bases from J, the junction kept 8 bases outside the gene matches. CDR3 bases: TGTGCCAGCAGTTACCCCAGTCCAGCGGGGTACAATGAGCAGTTCTTC. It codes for CASSYPSPAGYNEQFF.

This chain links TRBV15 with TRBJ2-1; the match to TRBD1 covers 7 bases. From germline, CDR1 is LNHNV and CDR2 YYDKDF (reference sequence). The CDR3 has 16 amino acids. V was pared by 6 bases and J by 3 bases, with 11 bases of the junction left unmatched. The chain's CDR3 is CATSSTGEVVYNEQFF. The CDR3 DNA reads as TGTGCCACCAGTTCTACAGGGGAAGTGGTCTACAATGAGCAGTTCTTC.

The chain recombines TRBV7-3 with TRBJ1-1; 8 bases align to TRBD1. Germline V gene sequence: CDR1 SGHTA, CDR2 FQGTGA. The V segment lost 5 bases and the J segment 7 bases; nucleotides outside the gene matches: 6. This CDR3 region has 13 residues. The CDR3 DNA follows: TGTGCCAGCAGCCGAGACAGGGGAGATGAAGCTTTCTTT. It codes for CASSRDRGDEAFF.

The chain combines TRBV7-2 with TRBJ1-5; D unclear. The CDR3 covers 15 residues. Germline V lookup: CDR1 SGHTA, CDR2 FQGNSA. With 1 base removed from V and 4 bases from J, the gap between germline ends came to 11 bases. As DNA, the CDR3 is TGTGCCAGCAGCTTAGGAAGTGGCTGGAATCAGCCCCAGCATTTT. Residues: CASSLGSGWNQPQHF.

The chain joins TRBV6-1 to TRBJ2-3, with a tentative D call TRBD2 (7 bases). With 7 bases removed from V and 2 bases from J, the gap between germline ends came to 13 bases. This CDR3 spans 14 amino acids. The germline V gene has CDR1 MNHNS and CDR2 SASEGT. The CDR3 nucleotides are TGTGCCAGCAAGCCGGGGGGCAACACAGATACGCAGTATTTT. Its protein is CASKPGGNTDTQYF.

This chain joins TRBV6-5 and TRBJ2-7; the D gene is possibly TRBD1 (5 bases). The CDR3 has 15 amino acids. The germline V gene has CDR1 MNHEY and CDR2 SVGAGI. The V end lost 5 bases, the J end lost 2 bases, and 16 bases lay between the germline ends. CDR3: CASSPSGPFPYEQYF. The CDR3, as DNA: TGTGCCAGCAGTCCCTCAGGGCCGTTCCCCTACGAGCAGTACTTC.

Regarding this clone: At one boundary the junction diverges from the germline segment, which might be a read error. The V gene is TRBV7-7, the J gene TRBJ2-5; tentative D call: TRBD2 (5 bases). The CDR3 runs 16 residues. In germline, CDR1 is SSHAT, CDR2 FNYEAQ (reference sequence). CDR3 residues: CASSSRGSAGLETQYF. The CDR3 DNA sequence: TGTGCTAGCAGCTCCCGGGGTAGCGCCGGCTTAGAGACCCAGTACTTC.

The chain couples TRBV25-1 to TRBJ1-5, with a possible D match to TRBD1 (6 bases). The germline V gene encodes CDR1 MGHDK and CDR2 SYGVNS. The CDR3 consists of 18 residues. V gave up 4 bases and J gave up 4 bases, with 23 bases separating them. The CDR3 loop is CASSGLLRGGRVNQPQHF. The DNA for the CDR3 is TGTGCCAGCAGTGGGCTCTTAAGGGGGGGAAGGGTAAATCAGCCCCAGCATTTT.

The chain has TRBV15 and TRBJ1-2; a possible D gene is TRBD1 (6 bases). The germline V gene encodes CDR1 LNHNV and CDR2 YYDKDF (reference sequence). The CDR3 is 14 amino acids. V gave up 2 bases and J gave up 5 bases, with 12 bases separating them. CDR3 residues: CATSRSDRLYGYTF. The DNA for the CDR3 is TGTGCCACCAGCAGAAGTGACAGGCTGTATGGCTACACCTTC.

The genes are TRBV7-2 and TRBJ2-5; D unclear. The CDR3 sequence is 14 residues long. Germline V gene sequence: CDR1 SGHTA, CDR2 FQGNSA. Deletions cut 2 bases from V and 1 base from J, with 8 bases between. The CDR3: CASSLFSVQETQYF. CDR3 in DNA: TGTGCCAGCAGCTTATTCTCGGTCCAAGAGACCCAGTACTTC.

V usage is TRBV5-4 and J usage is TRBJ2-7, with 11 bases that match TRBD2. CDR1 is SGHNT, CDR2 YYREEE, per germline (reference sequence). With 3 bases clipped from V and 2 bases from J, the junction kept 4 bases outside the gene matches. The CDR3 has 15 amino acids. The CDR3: CASSYRTSGPYEQYF. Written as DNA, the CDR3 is TGTGCCAGCAGCTACCGGACTAGCGGGCCCTACGAGCAGTACTTC.

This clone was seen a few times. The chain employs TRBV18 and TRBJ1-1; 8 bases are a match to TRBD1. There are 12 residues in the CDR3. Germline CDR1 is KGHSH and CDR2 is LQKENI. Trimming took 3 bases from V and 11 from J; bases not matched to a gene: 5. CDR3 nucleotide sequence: TGTGCCAGCTCACCCAGGGGGCTCGACGCTTTCTTT. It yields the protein CASSPRGLDAFF.

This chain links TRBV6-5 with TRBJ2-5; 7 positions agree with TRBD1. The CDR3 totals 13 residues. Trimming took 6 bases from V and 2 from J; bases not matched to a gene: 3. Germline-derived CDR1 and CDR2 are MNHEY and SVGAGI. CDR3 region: CASRETGQETQYF. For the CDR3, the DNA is TGTGCCAGCAGGGAGACAGGGCAAGAGACCCAGTACTTC.

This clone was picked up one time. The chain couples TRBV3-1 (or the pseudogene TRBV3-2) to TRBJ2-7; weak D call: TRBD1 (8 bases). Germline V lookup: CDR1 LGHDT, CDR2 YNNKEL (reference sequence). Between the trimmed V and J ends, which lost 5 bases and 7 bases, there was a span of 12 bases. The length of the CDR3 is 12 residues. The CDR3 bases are TGTGCCAGCAGCAAACAGGGGGGGGAGCAGTACTTC. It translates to CASSKQGGEQYF.

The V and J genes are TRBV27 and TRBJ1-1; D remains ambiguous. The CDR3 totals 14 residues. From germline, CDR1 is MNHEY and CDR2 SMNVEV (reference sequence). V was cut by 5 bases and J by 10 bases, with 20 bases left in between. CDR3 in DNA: TGTGCCAGCAGTCCCCGACTGGGTATTCCGGGAGCTTTCTTT. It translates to CASSPRLGIPGAFF.

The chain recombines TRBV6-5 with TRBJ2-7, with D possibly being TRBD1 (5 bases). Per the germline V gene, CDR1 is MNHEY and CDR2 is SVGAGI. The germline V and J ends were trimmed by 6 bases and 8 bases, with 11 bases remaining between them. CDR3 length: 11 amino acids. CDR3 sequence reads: CASRTTDKQYF. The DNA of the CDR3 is TGTGCCAGCAGGACGACAGACAAGCAGTACTTC.

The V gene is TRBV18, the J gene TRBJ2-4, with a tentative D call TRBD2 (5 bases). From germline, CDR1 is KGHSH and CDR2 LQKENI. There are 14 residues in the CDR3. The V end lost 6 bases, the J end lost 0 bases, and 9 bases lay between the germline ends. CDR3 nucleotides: TGTGCCAGCTCCCCGGACTTAGCCAAAAACATTCAGTACTTC. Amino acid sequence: CASSPDLAKNIQYF.

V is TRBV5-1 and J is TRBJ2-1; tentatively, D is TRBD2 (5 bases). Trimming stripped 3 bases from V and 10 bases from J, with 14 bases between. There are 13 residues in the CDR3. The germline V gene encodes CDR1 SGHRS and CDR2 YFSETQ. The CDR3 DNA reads TGCGCCAGCAGCTCCGAGCGGCTGGGCGAGCAGTTCTTC. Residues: CASSSERLGEQFF.

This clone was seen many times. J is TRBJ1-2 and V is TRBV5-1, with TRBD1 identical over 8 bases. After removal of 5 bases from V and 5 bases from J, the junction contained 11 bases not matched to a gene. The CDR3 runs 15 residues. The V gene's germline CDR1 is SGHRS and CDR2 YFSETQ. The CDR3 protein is CASRISGRGQYGYTF. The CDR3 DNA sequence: TGCGCCAGCAGAATTTCGGGCAGGGGGCAGTATGGCTACACCTTC. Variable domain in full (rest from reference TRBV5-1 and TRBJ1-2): KAGVTQTPRYLIKTRGQQVTLSCSPISGHRSVSWYQQTPGQGLQFLFEYFSETQRNKGNFPGRFSGRQFSNSRSEMNVSTLELGDSALYLCASRISGRGQYGYTFGSGTRLTVV.

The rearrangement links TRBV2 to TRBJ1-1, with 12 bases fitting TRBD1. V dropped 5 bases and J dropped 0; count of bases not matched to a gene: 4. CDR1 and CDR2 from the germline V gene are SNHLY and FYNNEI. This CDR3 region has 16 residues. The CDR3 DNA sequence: TGTGCCAGCAGTCTGGGACAGGGGGCCATGAACACTGAAGCTTTCTTT. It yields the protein CASSLGQGAMNTEAFF.

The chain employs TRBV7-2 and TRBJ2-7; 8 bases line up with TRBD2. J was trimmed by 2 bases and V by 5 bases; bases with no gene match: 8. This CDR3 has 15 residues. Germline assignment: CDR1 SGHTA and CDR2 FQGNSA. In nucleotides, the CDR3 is TGTGCCAGCAGCCCCGCGGGGGGCCGGCCCTACGAGCAGTACTTC. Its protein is CASSPAGGRPYEQYF.